This T cell receptor beta chain was obtained from a study of control samples from healthy donors and cancer patients. V was pared by 0 bases and J by 4 bases, with 10 bases between. The CDR3 has 15 amino acids. CDR1 and CDR2 from the germline V gene are SGHVS and FQNEAQ. Clones were read by immunoSEQ multiplex PCR, and TCRdb kept only the in-frame ones, dropping some. This repertoire shows 90,000 or so clones, about 88% found once; its top ten account for around an eighth. This TCR was sampled from a woman in her 70s in good health. The rearrangement links TRBV7-8 to TRBJ1-5, with D maybe TRBD1 (5 bases). The sequencing sample was made of blood. CDR3 DNA sequence: TGTGCCAGCAGCTTAGCGCAACAGGTTAATCAGCCCCAGCATTTT. It specifies CASSLAQQVNQPQHF.